This TCR beta chain was captured by sequencing in a study of shared clonotypes between healthy human individuals. The wider study: Every donor yielded three CD4 naive, three CD4 memory, two CD8 naive and one CD8 memory plate.

Study-wide findings and caveats: Researchers sampled only blood; tissue repertoires likely differ.

This clone is a singleton in its sample. Its antigen is undetermined. In the authors' workflow: Junction-only immunoSEQ data arrived without quality scores, meaning filtering differed. Sequenced by immunoSEQ multiplex PCR; TCRdb stores in-frame clones only, minus some. For V, J and clone size, that table is used; D and trimming come from the DNA. Of about 550,000 clones listed, roughly 96% are singletons. Naive CD8 populations comprised CD45RO-negative cells positively selected for CCR7, excluding terminally differentiated effector memory CD45RA+ cells. Adults of Caucasian background living in Nashville, Tennessee made up all donors. The receptor comes from a woman in her thirties in good health. Sequencing was performed on naive CD8+ T cells sorted from blood.

The CDR3 here is CASSYPRELGSYEQYF. The CDR3 region has the DNA TGTGCCAGCAGTTACCCCAGGGAACTAGGTTCCTACGAGCAGTACTTC. This chain connects TRBV6-6 to TRBJ2-7, with D perhaps given as TRBD1 or TRBD2 (5 bases each). The CDR3 runs 16 residues. Germline assignment: CDR1 MNHNY and CDR2 SVGAGI (reference sequence). The germline V and J ends were trimmed by 2 bases and 1 base, with 15 bases remaining between them.